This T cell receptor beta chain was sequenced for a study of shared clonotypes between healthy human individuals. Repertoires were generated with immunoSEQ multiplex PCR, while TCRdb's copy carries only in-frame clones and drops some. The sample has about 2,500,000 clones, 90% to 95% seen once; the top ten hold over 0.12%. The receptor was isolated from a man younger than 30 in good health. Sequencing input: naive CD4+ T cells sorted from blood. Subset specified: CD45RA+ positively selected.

In nucleotides, the CDR3 is TGTGCCAGCAGCCTTCCCCGGGGTAATGAAAAACTGTTTTTT. The encoded protein is CASSLPRGNEKLFF. The chain joins TRBV5-6 to TRBJ1-4; D unclear. This CDR3 spans 14 amino acids. The germline CDR1 and CDR2 sequences are SGHDT and YYEEEE. V was pared by 4 bases and J by 4 bases, with 11 bases between.